What follows are 22 T cell receptor beta chains derived from one specimen sequenced in a study of molecular identifiers for immune sequencing clone quantification. Using its own MiXCR run on the PCR reads, TCRdb lists one record per CDR3 protein. The table lists about 630,000 distinct CDR3 sequences, 25% of them singletons. Material: naive CD8+ T cells from blood, with Jurkat cell RNA spiked in. Regarding subset: FACS-sorted CD8+CD4-CCR7+CD45RA+ naive T cells. Receptors originate from a human donor in good health. Some libraries in this study had Jurkat cell RNA spiked in.

The sample holds a few counts of this clonotype. The rearrangement joins TRBV28 to TRBJ2-7; a weak D match, TRBD1 (6 bases). CDR1 is MDHEN, CDR2 SYDVKM, per germline. With 2 bases removed from V and 4 bases from J, the gap between germline ends came to 12 bases. The CDR3 length is 14 residues. Here the CDR3 DNA reads TGTGCCAGCAGTTTAGGAGAACAGGGTTACGAGCAGTACTTC. This codes for CASSLGEQGYEQYF.

This rearrangement joins TRBV7-9 to TRBJ2-6, with D possibly matching TRBD1 (6 bases). V was pared by 11 bases and J by 0 bases, with 23 bases between. The CDR3 runs 18 residues. The germline V gene encodes CDR1 SEHNR and CDR2 FQNEAQ (reference sequence). CDR3 protein: CAGRRPRDNRSGANVLTF. The CDR3 nucleotides are TGTGCCGGTCGCAGGCCCCGGGACAACCGCTCTGGGGCCAACGTCCTGACTTTC.

The gene calls are TRBV11-2 and TRBJ2-7; 9 bases fit TRBD2. V shed 1 base and J 3 bases; nucleotides not matched to a gene: 7. Looked up from germline, CDR1 is SGHAT and CDR2 is FQNNGV. The CDR3 is 16 residues long. CDR3 sequence: CASSLGSGLADYEQYF. CDR3 DNA sequence: TGTGCCAGCAGCTTAGGTTCGGGACTAGCAGACTACGAGCAGTACTTC.

This clonotype has just a few counts. The chain joins TRBV10-3 to TRBJ1-4; 8 positions match TRBD1. Germline CDR1 reads ENHRY; CDR2 reads SYGVKD. CDR3 length: 14 amino acids. With 4 bases clipped from V and 7 bases from J, the junction kept 5 bases outside the gene matches. The CDR3 nucleotides read TGTGCCATCAGTGGGGGACAGGAGGGTGAAAAACTGTTTTTT. This translates into CAISGGQEGEKLFF.

The chain links TRBV9 to TRBJ1-1; D unresolved. Germline V gene sequence: CDR1 SGDLS, CDR2 YYNGEE. Trimming took off 1 base at V and 1 base at J, with 11 bases between the two ends. This CDR3 spans 15 amino acids. The chain's CDR3 is CASSVFPETNTEAFF. The CDR3 DNA follows: TGTGCCAGCAGCGTATTTCCGGAGACGAACACTGAAGCTTTCTTT.

This chain links TRBV12-3 or TRBV12-4 with TRBJ2-5, with D possibly matching TRBD2 (6 bases). CDR3 size: 15 residues. Trimming took off 7 bases at V and 4 bases at J, with 19 bases between the two ends. CDR3 amino acids: CASTLGLRGSETQYF. CDR3 bases: TGTGCCAGCACCTTGGGACTCCGGGGCTCAGAGACCCAGTACTTC.

This clonotype appeared many times. V is TRBV6-5 and J is TRBJ2-3; D not resolved. The V end lost 4 bases, the J end lost 1 base, and 9 bases lay between the germline ends. The CDR3 has 14 amino acids. Germline V gene data show CDR1 as MNHEY and CDR2 as SVGAGI. Here the CDR3 DNA reads TGTGCCAGCAGTTTGACAACCGGCACAGATACGCAGTATTTT. Translating it yields CASSLTTGTDTQYF.

This clonotype was observed at least ten times. The J gene is TRBJ1-1, the V gene TRBV5-6; 8 nucleotides match TRBD1. Germline loops: CDR1 SGHDT, CDR2 YYEEEE. There are 14 residues in the CDR3. Trimming cost V 0 bases and J 4 bases; bases outside gene matches: 2. As DNA, the CDR3 is TGTGCCAGCAGCTTGGTACAGGGGGGCACTGAAGCTTTCTTT. Encoded protein: CASSLVQGGTEAFF.

There are many counts of this clonotype. J is TRBJ1-5 and V is TRBV6-5; D is ambiguous. V was clipped by 0 bases and J by 1 base, with 4 bases between them. The CDR3 has 14 residues. Germline CDR1 MNHEY, CDR2 SVGAGI. The CDR3 is CASSYSGSNQPQHF. CDR3 coding DNA: TGTGCCAGCAGTTACTCCGGGAGCAATCAGCCCCAGCATTTT.

This clonotype was seen many times. The V gene is TRBV2, the J gene TRBJ2-6; 10 bases are shared with TRBD2. The CDR3 loop spans 17 amino acids. Germline V gene sequence: CDR1 SNHLY, CDR2 FYNNEI. J lost 1 base, V lost 4 bases, and 4 bases had no gene match. The CDR3 DNA reads as TGTGCCAGCAGTGCTAGCGGGAGAGTGTCTGGGGCCAACGTCCTGACTTTC. It is translated as CASSASGRVSGANVLTF.

There are many counts of this clonotype. This chain links TRBV7-2 with TRBJ2-7; 8 nucleotides match TRBD1. V shed 5 bases and J 3 bases; nucleotides not matched to a gene: 6. In germline, CDR1 is SGHTA, CDR2 FQGNSA. The CDR3 runs 14 residues. Here the CDR3 reads CASSPPGQGYEQYF. The CDR3 nucleotides are TGTGCCAGCAGCCCACCCGGACAGGGCTACGAGCAGTACTTC.

Details on this clonotype: A far larger clone is just one base off, so this is likely a read error. The chain carries TRBV4-3 and TRBJ2-7; D may match TRBD1 or TRBD2 (5 bases each). V lost 0 bases and J lost 8, with 11 bases in between. Germline CDR1 reads LGHNA; CDR2 reads YSLEER. The CDR3 runs to 13 residues. The CDR3 DNA reads TGCGCCAGCAGCCAAGACGAGGGGTACAAGCAGTACTTC. Protein sequence: CASSQDEGYKQYF.

The V gene is TRBV6-5, the J gene TRBJ1-6, with D possibly TRBD1 on 5 matching bases. V was trimmed by 1 base and J by 2 bases, leaving 18 bases between them. Germline CDR1 reads MNHEY; CDR2 reads SVGAGI. The CDR3 is 19 residues long. The CDR3 protein is CASSYLGLGPETYNSPLHF. CDR3 DNA: TGTGCCAGCAGTTACTTAGGGTTGGGGCCTGAGACCTATAATTCACCCCTCCACTTT.

This clonotype was seen ten or more times. This sequence joins TRBV2 and TRBJ1-3; D is possibly TRBD1 (6 bases). The CDR3 runs 15 residues. Trimming removed 3 bases at V and 2 bases at J, with 11 bases between. Germline CDR1 reads SNHLY; CDR2 reads FYNNEI. CDR3 coding DNA: TGTGCCAGCAGTGATGTACAGGGTACTGGAAACACCATATATTTT. Translation gives CASSDVQGTGNTIYF.

In regard to this clonotype: This may come from a read error, since a much larger clone is one base off. The CDR3 ends on some other residue instead of the conserved phenylalanine or tryptophan, so this is likely a read error. V usage is TRBV5-1 and J usage is TRBJ1-1; possibly TRBD1 for D (6 bases). Germline V gives CDR1 SGHRS, CDR2 YFSETQ. V lost 5 bases to trimming and J lost 1 base, with 12 bases between them. The CDR3 loop spans 14 amino acids. CDR3 amino acids: CASSQDSRNTEAFY. The DNA for the CDR3 is TGCGCCAGCAGTCAGGACAGCCGGAACACTGAAGCTTTCTAT.

A remark on this clonotype: A read error is possible here, since a much larger clone lies one base away. The chain carries TRBV23-1 and TRBJ1-5; maybe TRBD1 (6 bases). TRBV23-1 is known as an ORF, though its function is uncertain. This CDR3 region has 18 residues. The CDR3 spells CASGQSRPPGQLNQPQHF. DNA of the CDR3: TGCGCCAGCGGTCAATCACGCCCCCCGGGACAACTCAATCAGCCCCAGCATTTT.

Worth noting for this clonotype: This may come from a read error, since a much larger clone is one base off. It is likely a read error, because the conserved phenylalanine at the end of the CDR3 is missing. The V call is TRBV5-3, the J call TRBJ2-7; D gene uncertain. TRBV5-3 has ORF status, its function being uncertain. Trimming left V 8 bases short and J 3 bases short, with 18 bases between. CDR3 size: 14 residues. CDR3: CASSPQDTFYEQYC. For the CDR3, the DNA is TGTGCCAGCAGCCCGCAAGATACGTTCTACGAGCAGTACTGC.

Comment on this clonotype: One end of the junction does not line up with germline, which may come from a read error. The chain links TRBV4-1 to TRBJ2-1; D gene uncertain. Germline CDR1 MGHRA, CDR2 YSYEKL. This CDR3 comprises 15 residues. CDR3 sequence reads: CASRQGVATLNEQFF. In nucleotides, the CDR3 is TGCGCCAGCAGACAAGGTGTAGCTACCCTGAATGAGCAGTTCTTC.

To note about this clonotype: Mismatch with germline at one junction end may stem from a read error. The chain has TRBV2 and TRBJ2-7; D is ambiguous. Germline CDR1 is SNHLY and CDR2 is FYNNEI. CDR3 length: 17 residues. The CDR3: CAGSKSPGSAYIYEQYF. Here the CDR3 DNA reads TGTGCCGGCAGCAAGTCTCCCGGGTCAGCCTACATCTACGAGCAGTACTTC.

This clonotype was counted at least ten times. The chain joins TRBV6-2 or TRBV6-3 to TRBJ1-1; no definite D call. There are 15 residues in the CDR3. V gave up 2 bases and J gave up 4 bases, with 14 bases separating them. Germline V gene lookup returns CDR1 MNHEY and CDR2 SVGEGT. DNA for the CDR3: TGTGCCAGCAGTTACCCTCCGACTTGGGGCACTGAAGCTTTCTTT. Translating gives CASSYPPTWGTEAFF.

This clonotype was seen many times. This chain joins TRBV6-5 and TRBJ2-1, with TRBD1 identical over 7 bases. V trimming: 5 bases; J trimming: 4 bases; junction bases outside the gene matches: 8. Germline CDR1 and CDR2: MNHEY and SVGAGI. CDR3 length: 15 residues. The CDR3 DNA reads as TGTGCCAGCAGTGAACTGACAGGGAAGTACAATGAGCAGTTCTTC. Protein: CASSELTGKYNEQFF.

This clonotype was seen ten or more times. The chain carries TRBV28 and TRBJ2-5, with TRBD1 identical over 8 bases. V lost 6 bases and J lost 3; bases outside the gene matches: 15. The V gene's germline CDR1 is MDHEN and CDR2 SYDVKM. CDR3 length: 17 amino acids. The CDR3 reads CASSPIHPRQGKETQYF. CDR3 nucleotide sequence: TGTGCCAGCAGCCCTATTCACCCACGACAGGGGAAAGAGACCCAGTACTTC.